The present T cell receptor beta chain was sequenced within a study of post-analysis software for immune sequencing data. Across the whole study: The patients showed relapsing-remitting, secondary progressive and progressive-relapsing multiple sclerosis courses. Study-wide results and limits: Pronounced co-clustering by F measure was evident among identically batched samples. Controls significantly exceeded multiple sclerosis patients in normalized Chao1 diversity. A few TRBV segments occurring more often in patients than controls included TRBV5-6, TRBV5-1 and TRBV20-1.

The V and J ends lost 2 bases and 5 bases respectively, with 15 bases between them. The V gene's germline CDR1 is ENHRY and CDR2 SYGVKD. The CDR3 consists of 15 residues. Comment on this clonotype: Its target is not known.

Unique molecular identifiers featured in each of the TCR beta cDNA libraries. Input amounts of roughly 0.9 to 10 million T cells were used. These gave 500,000 or so cDNA molecules, so each molecule approximated one T cell. TCRdb reanalysed the PCR reads using MiXCR and keeps one entry per CDR3 protein. The table includes 750,000 to 950,000 distinct CDR3 sequences, 40% to 55% detected once. This sequence joins TRBV10-3 and TRBJ2-5, with D possibly matching TRBD2 (5 bases). The clonotype comes from a girl aged 10 to 17 with multiple sclerosis. Source material: blood. The CDR3 loop reads CAISEGGPRVETQYF. The CDR3 DNA reads TGTGCCATCAGTGAGGGCGGGCCGCGGGTGGAGACCCAGTACTTC.